This TCR beta chain was observed in a study of blood T cell repertoires in COVID-19. Study-wide context: Samples came from the United States, Italy and Spain, spanning acute and convalescent COVID-19. Sources were T cells, B-cell-depleted T cells, or PBMCs; the material itself was cDNA or gDNA.

Authors' processing steps: Estimates of nucleated cell counts were drawn from the amplification of reference gene primers. Profiling relied on immunoSEQ multiplex PCR, and the TCRdb table lists in-frame clones only, not all of them. V and J calls and clone size are given by that table; D and trimming were obtained from the DNA. This sample carries some 250,000 clones, 86% of them seen once, and the ten largest clones take approximately 12%. The CDR3 contains 14 residues. Germline values: CDR1 LGHDT, CDR2 YNNKEL (reference sequence). Trimming removed 4 bases at V and 5 bases at J, with 14 bases between. Patients from Seattle were sampled longitudinally, starting during active infection.

The source is a woman younger than 45 with COVID-19, enrolled during active disease. The V and J genes are TRBV3-1 (or the pseudogene TRBV3-2) and TRBJ1-2, with TRBD1 as a possible D gene (6 bases). The sequencing sample was made of peripheral blood. DNA of the CDR3: TGTGCCAGCAGCCTGACGGCAGGGGAGTATGGCTACACCTTC. Amino acid sequence: CASSLTAGEYGYTF.